The rows below give T cell receptor beta chains drawn from one sample of a study of T cells after yellow fever vaccination. TCRdb reprocessed the 5' RACE reads via MiXCR and lists one record per CDR3 protein. This sample has 300,000 to 350,000 distinct CDR3 sequences; almost 4% occur once, and the top ten carry 20% to 30%. The sequencing used PBMCs, collected 5 days after the yellow fever booster vaccination. The receptors derive from a man aged 18-30 years who received the YFV17D yellow fever vaccine. Both conserved end residues are part of each CDR3. D genes are given only for firm matches. For some rows the clone size is stated as once, few or many, or as a class when expanded; others skip it.

j_gene | d_gene | abundance | v_gene | CDR3nt | CDR3aa
TRBJ2-1 | TRBD2 | . | TRBV7-2 | TGTGCCAGCAGCTTCGCTAGCGGTTACAATGAGCAGTTCTTC | CASSFASGYNEQFF
TRBJ2-1 | . | . | TRBV29-1 | TGCAGCGTCTCTCGTGTAGACAGAGGCTACAATGAGCAGTTCTTC | CSVSRVDRGYNEQFF
TRBJ2-7 | . | . | TRBV6-5 | TGTGCCAGCAGTTACGAGGTCAGGCCGGCCGCCTACGAGCAGTACTTC | CASSYEVRPAAYEQYF
TRBJ2-5 | TRBD2 | many | TRBV27 | TGTGCCAGCAGTTTTTTGGCGGGGGGGCCGGAGACCCAGTACTTC | CASSFLAGGPETQYF
TRBJ2-1 | TRBD1 | few | TRBV11-2 | TGTGCCAGCAGCTTAGATTGGGACAGGGGGACGGGGGTGGAGCAGTTCTTC | CASSLDWDRGTGVEQFF
TRBJ2-1 | . | many | TRBV5-1 | TGCGCCAGCAGCCGAACCTCGGTCGGAGACTACAATGAGCAGTTCTTC | CASSRTSVGDYNEQFF
TRBJ2-1 | . | many | TRBV2 | TGTGCCAGCAGTGAATACCGACAGTTAAACAATGAGCAGTTCTTC | CASSEYRQLNNEQFF
TRBJ2-7 | TRBD1 | . | TRBV20-1 | TGCAGTGCTGGCCGGGACAGGGACTACGAGCAGTACTTC | CSAGRDRDYEQYF
TRBJ1-5 | . | many | TRBV9 | TGTGCCAGCAGCGCTTACTCGGACGGCCAGCCCCAGCATTTT | CASSAYSDGQPQHF
TRBJ2-3 | . | . | TRBV7-3 | TGTGCCAGCAGCTCCTCGACTTCTAGCACAGATACGCAGTATTTT | CASSSSTSSTDTQYF
TRBJ2-1 | TRBD2 | . | TRBV5-5 | TGTGCCAGCAGCTTGGGTAGCGGGGGGCCCAGGGAGCAGTTCTTC | CASSLGSGGPREQFF
TRBJ2-1 | . | few | TRBV20-1 | TGCAGTCCTCTGGGCCTCTCCTACAATGAGCAGTTCTTC | CSPLGLSYNEQFF
TRBJ2-5 | . | many | TRBV11-2 | TGTGCCAGCAGCTTCGGGGTGGCAGGAGAGACCCAGTACTTC | CASSFGVAGETQYF
TRBJ2-1 | TRBD1 | . | TRBV20-1 | TGCAGTGCCCAAGCCAGGGACAGGCGTTACAATGAGCAGTTCTTC | CSAQARDRRYNEQFF
TRBJ1-2 | . | . | TRBV18 | TGTGCCAGCTCACCACCGGTTGAAAACTATGGCTACACCTTC | CASSPPVENYGYTF
TRBJ2-1 | . | few | TRBV5-5 | TGTGCCACCCCGGGTCATGAGCAGTTCTTC | CATPGHEQFF
TRBJ2-1 | . | many | TRBV10-3 | TGTGCCATCAGTGAGGGGCTCAGCAATGAGCAGTTCTTC | CAISEGLSNEQFF
TRBJ1-2 | TRBD1 | few | TRBV7-9 | TGTGCCAGCAGCTTAGAAGGAAAGGGGGCGTACTATGGCTACACCTTC | CASSLEGKGAYYGYTF
TRBJ2-1 | TRBD1 | many | TRBV20-1 | TGCAGTGCCAACCGGGACAGGGGGCGTAGGGTGCAGTTCTTC | CSANRDRGRRVQFF
TRBJ1-2 | . | few | TRBV29-1 | TGCAGCGCCGAGACACCGCCTAACTATGGCTACACCTTC | CSAETPPNYGYTF
TRBJ2-4 | . | many | TRBV6-6 | TGTGCCAGCAGTGGCACCCGGGGGGACACCAAAAACATTCAGTACTTC | CASSGTRGDTKNIQYF
TRBJ1-3 | TRBD1 | few | TRBV7-2 | TGTGCCAGCAGCCGAGACAGGGCTGGAAACACCATATATTTT | CASSRDRAGNTIYF
TRBJ2-3 | . | many | TRBV5-6 | TGTGCCAGCAGCTTTTGGAACACAGATACGCAGTATTTT | CASSFWNTDTQYF
TRBJ2-7 | . | . | TRBV5-1 | TGCGCCAGCAGCCTAGGACAGAAATTAACCTACGAGCAGTACTTC | CASSLGQKLTYEQYF
TRBJ1-2 | . | . | TRBV7-2 | TGTGCCAGCAGCTTTGGCCCTCGAGATGGCTACACCTTC | CASSFGPRDGYTF
TRBJ2-7 | . | many | TRBV6-5 | TGTGCCAGCAGTCGAAGTGAGGCGGTTACCTACGAGCAGTACTTC | CASSRSEAVTYEQYF
TRBJ1-3 | . | many | TRBV5-5 | TGTGCCAGCAGCTTGGGGGGGGCGATCTCTGGAAACACCATATATTTT | CASSLGGAISGNTIYF
TRBJ2-3 | . | few | TRBV12-3/TRBV12-4 | TGTGCCAGCAGTTTAGCAAGATCGGGTACAGATACGCAGTATTTT | CASSLARSGTDTQYF
TRBJ2-5 | . | . | TRBV12-3/TRBV12-4 | TGTGCCAGCAGTTTTGGGGCAGAGACCCAGTACTTC | CASSFGAETQYF
TRBJ1-5 | . | few | TRBV12-3/TRBV12-4 | TGTGCCAGCAGTTATCAAGGCCGGGAGCCCCAGCATTTT | CASSYQGREPQHF
TRBJ2-1 | . | . | TRBV6-5 | TGTGCCAGCAGTGCCGACAGGTACAATGAGCAGTTCTTC | CASSADRYNEQFF
TRBJ2-1 | TRBD2 | few | TRBV27 | TGTGCCCCGCGGGGGTCCTACAATGAGCAGTTCTTC | CAPRGSYNEQFF
TRBJ1-4 | . | few | TRBV5-1 | TGCGCCAGCAGCTTGATGGGTCCCACCGGGCAAGAAAAACTGTTTTTT | CASSLMGPTGQEKLFF
TRBJ2-1 | . | few | TRBV11-3 | TGTGCCAGCAGCTTAGATCTAGGGGCAGGGTCTTTCAATGAGCAGTTCTTC | CASSLDLGAGSFNEQFF
TRBJ1-6 | TRBD1 | few | TRBV20-1 | TGCAGTGCTAGAGATGGGGACAGGGGACTTTATAATTCACCCCTCCACTTT | CSARDGDRGLYNSPLHF
TRBJ1-1 | TRBD1 | many | TRBV5-1 | TGCGCCAGCAGCTGGGGGACAGGGGGAACTGAAGCTTTCTTT | CASSWGTGGTEAFF
TRBJ1-2 | . | . | TRBV11-3 | TGTGCCAGCAGCCCCCGGGACGGCTATGGCTACACCTTC | CASSPRDGYGYTF
TRBJ2-5 | TRBD2 | many | TRBV7-7 | TGTGCCAGCAGCCCAGGACTAGCGGGGGCCCAAGAGACCCAGTACTTC | CASSPGLAGAQETQYF
TRBJ1-2 | . | many | TRBV20-1 | TGCAGTGCTAGTAGGACGGGAGATCCTAACTATGGCTACACCTTC | CSASRTGDPNYGYTF
TRBJ2-3 | . | many | TRBV4-1 | TGCGCCAGCAGCCAAGAACAGGGAGCGGATACGCAGTATTTT | CASSQEQGADTQYF
TRBJ1-5 | . | . | TRBV19 | TGTGCCAGTAATGTTTTTGTCGGACAGCCCCAGCATTTT | CASNVFVGQPQHF
TRBJ2-2 | . | . | TRBV4-1 | TGCGCCAGCAGCCAAGGGGACCAGAACACCGGGGAGCTGTTTTTT | CASSQGDQNTGELFF
TRBJ1-2 | . | . | TRBV7-8 | TGTGCCAGCAGCTTAAATGCAGGAGTCTATGGCTACACCTTC | CASSLNAGVYGYTF